A selection of T cell receptor beta chains follows, all from one sample in a study of T cell changes during pregnancy in multiple sclerosis. The assay was immunoSEQ multiplex PCR, and TCRdb's table has in-frame clones only and misses some. This sample yields tens of thousands of clones, of which 80% to 95% are seen a single time; about 0.67% belongs to the top ten. The input for sequencing was CD4+ T cells from peripheral blood mononuclear cells, taken in the third trimester of pregnancy. These receptors came from a female donor with multiple sclerosis, enrolled in a pregnancy study. The CDR3 runs from the conserved cysteine through the conserved F or W. D genes are given only for firm matches. Clone size is stated in some rows and not others, as once, few, many or a class when expanded.

j_gene | d_gene | v_gene | abundance | CDR3aa | CDR3nt
TRBJ1-5 | . | TRBV5-8 | . | CASSLEGAPNHPQHF | TGTGCCAGCAGCTTAGAAGGGGCCCCTAATCATCCCCAGCATTTT
TRBJ1-5 | TRBD1 | TRBV19 | . | CASSSDRGVIRYQHF | TGTGCCAGTAGTTCTGACAGGGGGGTAATCAGGTACCAGCATTTT
TRBJ2-3 | TRBD1 | TRBV9 | . | CASSARDRASADTQYF | TGTGCCAGCAGCGCCCGGGACAGGGCGAGTGCGGATACGCAGTATTTT
TRBJ2-3 | TRBD2 | TRBV7-2 | . | CASSLAGGRMTQYF | TGTGCCAGCAGCTTAGCGGGAGGGCGGATGACGCAGTATTTT
TRBJ2-7 | . | TRBV7-9 | . | CASSLTSGQYF | TGTGCCAGCAGCTTAACATCGGGGCAGTACTTC
TRBJ2-3 | TRBD1 | TRBV11-3 | . | CASSAGDREEDTQYF | TGTGCCAGCAGCGCCGGGGACAGGGAGGAAGATACGCAGTATTTT
TRBJ2-1 | . | TRBV5-1 | . | CASSLLWADEQFF | TGCGCCAGCAGCTTGTTATGGGCCGATGAGCAGTTCTTC
TRBJ2-5 | . | TRBV5-8 | . | CASSSPRYRPETQYF | TGTGCCAGCAGCTCCCCCCGGTACAGGCCAGAGACCCAGTACTTC
TRBJ2-2 | TRBD2 | TRBV19 | . | CASSTGLAGVGTGELFF | TGTGCCAGTAGTACGGGACTAGCGGGAGTTGGCACCGGGGAGCTGTTTTTT
TRBJ1-5 | . | TRBV19 | . | CASSMVTGPNQPQHF | TGTGCCAGTAGTATGGTTACAGGACCCAATCAGCCCCAGCATTTT
TRBJ2-3 | . | TRBV5-1 | . | CASSLTSLGGADTQYF | TGCGCCAGCAGCTTGACTAGCTTGGGGGGAGCAGATACGCAGTATTTT
TRBJ2-2 | TRBD1 | TRBV11-3 | . | CASSSFIRGQGAGELFF | TGTGCCAGCAGCTCCTTCATACGTGGACAGGGGGCCGGGGAGCTGTTTTTT
TRBJ1-5 | TRBD1 | TRBV28 | . | CASSSGQGRNQPQHF | TGTGCCAGCAGTTCCGGACAGGGGCGCAATCAGCCCCAGCATTTT
TRBJ2-2 | . | TRBV27 | . | CASSREGVGELFF | TGTGCCAGCAGCCGAGAGGGGGTGGGGGAGCTGTTTTTT
TRBJ2-7 | TRBD1 | TRBV28 | . | CASSRTGGSWEQYF | TGTGCCAGCAGTCGGACAGGGGGCTCTTGGGAGCAGTACTTC
TRBJ2-1 | TRBD2 | TRBV2 | . | CASSEGLAFNEQFF | TGTGCCAGCAGTGAAGGACTAGCGTTCAATGAGCAGTTCTTC
TRBJ2-1 | . | TRBV5-5 | once | CASSPTATLSYNEQFF | TGTGCCAGCAGCCCGACAGCTACCTTATCCTACAATGAGCAGTTCTTC
TRBJ2-5 | . | TRBV10-3 | . | CAISGVSETQYF | TGTGCCATCAGTGGTGTCAGTGAGACCCAGTACTTC
TRBJ2-3 | . | TRBV27 | . | CASSLLGQGGSTDTQYF | TGTGCCAGCAGTTTATTGGGCCAGGGAGGTAGCACAGATACGCAGTATTTT
TRBJ2-1 | TRBD2 | TRBV27 | . | CASIQTSLGVDEQFF | TGTGCCAGCATCCAGACTAGCTTGGGGGTTGATGAGCAGTTCTTC
TRBJ1-1 | TRBD1 | TRBV5-6 | once | CASSLDKGAVTEAFF | TGTGCCAGCAGCTTGGATAAGGGGGCGGTCACTGAAGCTTTCTTT
TRBJ1-4 | . | TRBV29-1 | . | CSVGSGEKLFF | TGCAGCGTTGGGTCCGGTGAAAAACTGTTTTTT
TRBJ2-7 | TRBD1 | TRBV7-9 | . | CATSPGQKSNSPYEQYF | TGTGCCACCAGCCCGGGACAGAAGTCAAATTCCCCCTACGAGCAGTACTTC
TRBJ1-4 | . | TRBV7-2 | . | CASSPDGYNEKLFF | TGTGCCAGCAGTCCCGACGGGTATAATGAAAAACTGTTTTTT
TRBJ2-7 | . | TRBV27 | . | CASSLSILANEQYF | TGTGCCAGCAGTTTATCCATCCTCGCTAACGAGCAGTACTTC
TRBJ2-7 | TRBD2 | TRBV29-1 | . | CSVASGSFEQYF | TGCAGCGTGGCTAGCGGGAGTTTCGAGCAGTACTTC
TRBJ2-1 | TRBD2 | TRBV9 | . | CASSVDSGGPLGNEQFF | TGTGCCAGCAGCGTAGATTCGGGAGGGCCATTGGGCAATGAGCAGTTCTTC
TRBJ1-3 | TRBD1 | TRBV2 | . | CASSGGGPGNTIYF | TGTGCCAGCAGTGGAGGGGGCCCTGGAAACACCATATATTTT
TRBJ1-1 | . | TRBV10-2 | . | CASSEPGLNTEAFF | TGCGCCAGCAGTGAGCCAGGGTTGAACACTGAAGCTTTCTTT
TRBJ2-1 | TRBD1 | TRBV5-6 | . | CASSPALGQRSYNEQFF | TGTGCCAGCAGCCCAGCTTTGGGACAGCGCTCCTACAATGAGCAGTTCTTC
TRBJ2-2 | . | TRBV19 | . | CASSIRIRGNTGELFF | TGTGCCAGTAGTATCCGAATTAGGGGGAACACCGGGGAGCTGTTTTTT
TRBJ2-3 | TRBD2 | TRBV30 | few | CAWSGSGRGTDTQYF | TGTGCCTGGAGTGGTAGCGGGAGAGGCACAGATACGCAGTATTTT
TRBJ2-1 | TRBD1 | TRBV19 | . | CASSRYAGTGDLTYYNEQFF | TGTGCCAGTAGTAGATATGCCGGGACAGGGGACCTAACTTACTACAATGAGCAGTTCTTC
TRBJ2-1 | TRBD2 | TRBV25-1 | . | CASSEPTSGRAHEQFF | TGTGCCAGCAGTGAACCGACTAGCGGGAGGGCCCATGAGCAGTTCTTC